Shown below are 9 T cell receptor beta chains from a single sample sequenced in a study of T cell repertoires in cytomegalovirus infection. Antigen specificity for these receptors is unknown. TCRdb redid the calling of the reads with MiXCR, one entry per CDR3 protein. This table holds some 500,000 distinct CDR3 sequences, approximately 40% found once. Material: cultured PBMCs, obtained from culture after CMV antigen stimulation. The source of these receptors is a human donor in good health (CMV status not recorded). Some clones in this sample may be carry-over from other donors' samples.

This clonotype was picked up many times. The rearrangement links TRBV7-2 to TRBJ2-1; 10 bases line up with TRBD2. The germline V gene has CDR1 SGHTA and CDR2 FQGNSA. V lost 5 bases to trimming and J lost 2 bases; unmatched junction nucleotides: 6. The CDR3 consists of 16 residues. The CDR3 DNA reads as TGTGCCAGCAGCGCCAGCGGGGGGGGGACCTACAATGAGCAGTTCTTC. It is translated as CASSASGGGTYNEQFF.

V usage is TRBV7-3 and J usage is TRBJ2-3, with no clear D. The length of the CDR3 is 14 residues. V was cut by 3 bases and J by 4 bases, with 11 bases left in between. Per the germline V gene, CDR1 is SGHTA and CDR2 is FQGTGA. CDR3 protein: CASSLGDPADTQYF. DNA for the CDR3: TGTGCCAGCAGCTTGGGTGACCCAGCAGATACGCAGTATTTT. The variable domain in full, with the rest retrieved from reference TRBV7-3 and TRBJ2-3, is GAGVSQTPSNKVTEKGKYVELRCDPISGHTALYWYRQSLGQGPEFLIYFQGTGAADDSGLPNDRFFAVRPEGSVSTLKIQRTERGDSAVYLCASSLGDPADTQYFGPGTRLTVL.

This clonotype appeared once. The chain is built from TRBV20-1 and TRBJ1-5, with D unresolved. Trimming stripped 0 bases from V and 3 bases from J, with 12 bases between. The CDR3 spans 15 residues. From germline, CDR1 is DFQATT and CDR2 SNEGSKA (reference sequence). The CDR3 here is CSARDLWNLNQPQHF. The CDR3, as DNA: TGCAGTGCTAGAGATCTTTGGAACCTCAATCAGCCCCAGCATTTT.

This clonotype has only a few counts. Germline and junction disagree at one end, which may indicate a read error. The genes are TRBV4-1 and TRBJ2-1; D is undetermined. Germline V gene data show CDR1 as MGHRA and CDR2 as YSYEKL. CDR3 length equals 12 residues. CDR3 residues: CASSQDRTEVVF. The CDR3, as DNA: TGCGCCAGCAGCCAAGATCGAACTGAGGTGGTATTC.

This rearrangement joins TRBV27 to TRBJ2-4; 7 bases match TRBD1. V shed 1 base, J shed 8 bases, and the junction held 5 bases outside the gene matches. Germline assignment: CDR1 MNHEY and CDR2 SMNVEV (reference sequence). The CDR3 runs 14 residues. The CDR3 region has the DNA TGTGCCAGCAGTTTATTAGGGGGCTTACACATTCAGTACTTC. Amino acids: CASSLLGGLHIQYF.

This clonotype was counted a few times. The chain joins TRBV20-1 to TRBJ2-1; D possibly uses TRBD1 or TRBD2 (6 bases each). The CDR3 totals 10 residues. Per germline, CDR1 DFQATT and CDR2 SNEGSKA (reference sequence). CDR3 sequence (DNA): TGCAGGCCCGGCGGGACAGAGCAGTTCTTC. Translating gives CRPGGTEQFF.

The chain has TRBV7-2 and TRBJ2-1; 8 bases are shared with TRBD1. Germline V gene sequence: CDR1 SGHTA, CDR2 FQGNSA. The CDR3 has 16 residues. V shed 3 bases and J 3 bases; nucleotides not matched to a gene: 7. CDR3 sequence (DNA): TGTGCCAGCAGCTTTACAGGGGGAATGCTCTACAATGAGCAGTTCTTC. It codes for CASSFTGGMLYNEQFF.

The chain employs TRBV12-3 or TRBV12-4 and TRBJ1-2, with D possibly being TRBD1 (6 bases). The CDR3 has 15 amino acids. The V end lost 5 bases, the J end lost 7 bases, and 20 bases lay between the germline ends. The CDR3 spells CASSAFSGGAGGYTF. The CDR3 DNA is TGTGCCAGCAGTGCATTCTCTGGGGGCGCCGGTGGCTACACCTTC.

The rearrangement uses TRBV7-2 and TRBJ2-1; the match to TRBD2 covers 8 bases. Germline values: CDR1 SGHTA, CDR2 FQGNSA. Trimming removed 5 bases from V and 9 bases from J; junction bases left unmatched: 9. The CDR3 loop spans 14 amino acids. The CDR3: CASSPPGLVSEQFF. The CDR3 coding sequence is TGTGCCAGCAGCCCGCCGGGACTAGTTTCTGAGCAGTTCTTC.